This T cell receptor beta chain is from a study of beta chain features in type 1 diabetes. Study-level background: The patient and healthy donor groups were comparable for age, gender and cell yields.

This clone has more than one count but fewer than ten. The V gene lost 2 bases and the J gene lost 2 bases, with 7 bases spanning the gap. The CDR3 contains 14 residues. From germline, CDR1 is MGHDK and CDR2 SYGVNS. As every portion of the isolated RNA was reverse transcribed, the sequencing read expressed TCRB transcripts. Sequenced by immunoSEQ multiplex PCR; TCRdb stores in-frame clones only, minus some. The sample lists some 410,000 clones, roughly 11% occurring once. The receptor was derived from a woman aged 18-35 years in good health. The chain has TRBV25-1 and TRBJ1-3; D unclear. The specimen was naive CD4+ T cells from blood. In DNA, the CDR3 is TGTGCCAGCAGTGAAGGGTTGCCTGGAAACACCATATATTTT. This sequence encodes CASSEGLPGNTIYF.